This is a list of T cell receptor beta chains from one sample in a study of cytomegalovirus exposure and HLA in healthy donors. Assay: immunoSEQ multiplex PCR; the TCRdb copy retains only in-frame clones and omits some. In the table there are 120,000 to 150,000 clones, around 83% of which are singletons. The specimen was PBMCs. Every receptor here comes from a male donor in good health and CMV-seropositive. CDR3s include the opening cysteine and the closing phenylalanine or tryptophan. The D gene is left open where the match is weak. Clone size appears in some rows only: once, few, many, or a class for an expanded clone.

cdr3_aa	cdr3_nt	v_call	j_call	clone_size	d_call
CASSGAPSEQYF	TGTGCCAGCAGTGGGGCTCCAAGTGAGCAGTACTTC	TRBV2	TRBJ2-5	once	.
CASSPSQGESPLHF	TGTGCCAGCTCACCATCCCAGGGTGAATCACCCCTCCACTTT	TRBV18	TRBJ1-6	.	.
CASSPLREAGELFF	TGTGCCAGCAGTCCCCTGAGGGAGGCCGGGGAGCTGTTTTTT	TRBV28	TRBJ2-2	.	.
CATSTSSGTSSYNEQFF	TGTGCCACCAGCACGAGCTCTGGGACTAGCTCCTACAATGAGCAGTTCTTC	TRBV15	TRBJ2-1	.	TRBD2
CASSLVGSGYGYTF	TGTGCCAGCAGTTTAGTTGGCAGCGGATATGGCTACACCTTC	TRBV27	TRBJ1-2	.	.
CASSYPVGEQYF	TGTGCCAGCAGTTACCCTGTCGGCGAGCAGTACTTC	TRBV6-6	TRBJ2-7	.	.
CASSDLEHTQYF	TGTGCCAGCAGCGATTTAGAGCATACGCAGTATTTT	TRBV7-9	TRBJ2-3	.	.
CASTPGSRTDTQYF	TGCGCCAGCACGCCGGGAAGTCGCACAGATACGCAGTATTTT	TRBV5-1	TRBJ2-3	.	.
CASSFRQGRTGELFF	TGTGCCAGCAGCTTCCGACAGGGGCGGACCGGGGAGCTGTTTTTT	TRBV7-9	TRBJ2-2	.	TRBD1
CASSDEGLGGANVLTF	TGTGCCAGCAGTGACGAGGGCCTTGGGGGGGCCAACGTCCTGACTTTC	TRBV6-1	TRBJ2-6	.	.
CASSYSTSGRADTQYF	TGTGCCAGCAGTTACTCGACTAGCGGACGGGCAGATACGCAGTATTTT	TRBV6-5	TRBJ2-3	few	TRBD2
CASSYSRETQYF	TGTGCCAGCAGTTACTCGAGGGAGACCCAGTACTTC	TRBV6-5	TRBJ2-5	.	.
CASSVGGQETQYF	TGTGCCAGCAGTGTAGGGGGTCAAGAGACCCAGTACTTC	TRBV2	TRBJ2-5	.	.
CAISELYGEAYEQYF	TGTGCCATCAGTGAATTGTACGGGGAGGCCTACGAGCAGTACTTC	TRBV10-3	TRBJ2-7	.	.
CASSLRGGNTGELFF	TGTGCCAGCAGCTTGCGAGGGGGCAACACCGGGGAGCTGTTTTTT	TRBV7-9	TRBJ2-2	.	TRBD1
CSGGKAGYNEQFF	TGCAGCGGAGGGAAGGCGGGGTACAATGAGCAGTTCTTC	TRBV29-1	TRBJ2-1	.	.
CASTFTPWARYEQYF	TGTGCCAGCACCTTCACCCCCTGGGCCCGCTACGAGCAGTACTTC	TRBV7-2	TRBJ2-7	once	.
CASSLEVDRGRKDTQYF	TGTGCCAGCAGCTTAGAGGTAGACAGGGGGCGGAAAGATACGCAGTATTTT	TRBV11-2	TRBJ2-3	.	TRBD1
CASSVILAGGTDTQYF	TGTGCCAGCAGTGTCATACTAGCGGGGGGGACAGATACGCAGTATTTT	TRBV6-1	TRBJ2-3	.	TRBD2
CASTTHKELARDEQFF	TGTGCCAGCACCACTCATAAAGAGCTAGCGCGGGACGAGCAGTTCTTC	TRBV7-9	TRBJ2-1	.	.
CASSRWTGNTIYF	TGTGCCAGTAGTAGATGGACAGGAAACACCATATATTTT	TRBV19	TRBJ1-3	.	.
CASSQTGNYGYTF	TGCGCCAGCAGCCAGACAGGGAACTATGGCTACACCTTC	TRBV4-1	TRBJ1-2	.	TRBD1
CASGLSGLSGETQYF	TGTGCCAGCGGACTCTCGGGGTTGAGTGGGGAGACCCAGTACTTC	TRBV7-2	TRBJ2-5	.	.
CASSLETAYSNQPQHF	TGTGCCAGCAGCTTAGAGACAGCTTATAGCAATCAGCCCCAGCATTTT	TRBV7-4	TRBJ1-5	.	.
CASSLVVREAGYTF	TGCGCCAGCAGCTTGGTGGTCAGGGAGGCGGGCTACACCTTC	TRBV5-1	TRBJ1-2	.	.
CASSPARQSRFGYTF	TGTGCCAGCAGTCCCGCAAGACAGAGCCGGTTTGGCTACACCTTC	TRBV7-2	TRBJ1-2	.	.
CASSFGASSYEQYF	TGTGCCAGCAGTTTTGGTGCCAGCTCCTACGAGCAGTACTTC	TRBV27	TRBJ2-7	once	.
CASSTSGGSTDTQYF	TGTGCCAGCAGTACCAGCGGAGGCAGCACAGATACGCAGTATTTT	TRBV28	TRBJ2-3	.	.
CASSLAQGLYEQYF	TGCGCCAGCAGCTTGGCCCAGGGGCTCTACGAGCAGTACTTC	TRBV5-1	TRBJ2-7	once	.